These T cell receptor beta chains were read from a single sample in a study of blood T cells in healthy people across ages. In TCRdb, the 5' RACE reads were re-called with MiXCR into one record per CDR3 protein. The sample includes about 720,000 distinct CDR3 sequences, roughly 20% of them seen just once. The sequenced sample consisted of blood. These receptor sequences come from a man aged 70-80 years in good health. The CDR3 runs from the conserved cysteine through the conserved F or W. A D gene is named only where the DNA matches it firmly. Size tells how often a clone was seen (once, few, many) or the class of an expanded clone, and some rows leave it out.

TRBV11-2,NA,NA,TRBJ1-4,TGTGCCAGCAGCTTAGGAGGGGCGGCAACTAATGAAAAACTGTTTTTT,CASSLGGAATNEKLFF
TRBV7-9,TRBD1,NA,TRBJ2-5,TGTGCCAGCAGCTTAGCGCAAACAGGGGGCCGTGAGACCCAGTACTTC,CASSLAQTGGRETQYF
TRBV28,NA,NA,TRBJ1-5,TGTGCCAGCAGTTCACCCTGGACAGTCCTTAGCAATCAGCCCCAGCATTTT,CASSSPWTVLSNQPQHF
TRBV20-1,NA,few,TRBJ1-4,TGCAGTGCTAGAGAGTCCGGGGGGGCTGGGGGTGAAAAACTGTTTTTT,CSARESGGAGGEKLFF
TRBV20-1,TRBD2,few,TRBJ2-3,TGCAGTGCCAAAAGGTCTAGCGGCCTTAGCACAGATACGCAGTATTTT,CSAKRSSGLSTDTQYF
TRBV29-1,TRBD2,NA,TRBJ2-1,TGCAGCGCCCCGACTAGCGGGGGGGCCGATGAGCAGTTCTTC,CSAPTSGGADEQFF
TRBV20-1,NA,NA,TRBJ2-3,TGCAGTGCGGTTCCGTCCCTGGGTACGCAGTATTTT,CSAVPSLGTQYF
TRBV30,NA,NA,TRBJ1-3,TGTGCCGGGCAAACAGGTGACTCTGGAAACACCATATATTTT,CAGQTGDSGNTIYF
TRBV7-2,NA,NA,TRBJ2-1,TGTGCCAGCAGCAACAACTATGAGCAGTTCTTC,CASSNNYEQFF
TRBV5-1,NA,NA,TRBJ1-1,TGCGCCAGCACCTCGCACGATGAAGCTTTCTTT,CASTSHDEAFF
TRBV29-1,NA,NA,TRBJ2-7,TGCAGCGCCGTGACGGGTGGCTACGAGCAGTACTTC,CSAVTGGYEQYF
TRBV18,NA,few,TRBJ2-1,TGTGCCAGCTCACCTTCGAGTCGGAATGAGCAGTTCTTC,CASSPSSRNEQFF
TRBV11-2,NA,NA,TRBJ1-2,TGTGCCAGCAGCTTAGGCCCCAGGGAGAACCTCTATGGCTACACCTTC,CASSLGPRENLYGYTF
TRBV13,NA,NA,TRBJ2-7,TGTGCCAGCAGCTTTGTTAACAGGCCCTACGAGCAGTACTTC,CASSFVNRPYEQYF
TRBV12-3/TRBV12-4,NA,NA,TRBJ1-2,TGTGCCAGCAGTTTAATGCGGACTAACTATGGCTACACCTTC,CASSLMRTNYGYTF
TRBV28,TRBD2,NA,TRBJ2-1,TGTGCCAGCAGCCCCGACGGGGGGGATGAGCAGTTCTTC,CASSPDGGDEQFF
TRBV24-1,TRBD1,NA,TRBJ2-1,TGTGCCACCAGTGATCCTACCGGGACAGGGTCGGGCAATGATCAGTTCTTC,CATSDPTGTGSGNDQFF
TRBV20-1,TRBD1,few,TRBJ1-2,TGCAGTGCTAGAGATTCGACAGGGGTCCGACGAAACTATGGCTACACCTTC,CSARDSTGVRRNYGYTF
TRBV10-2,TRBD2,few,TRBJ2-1,TGCGCCAGCAGTGAGGCCCCCAGCGGGGGTGAGTTCTTC,CASSEAPSGGEFF
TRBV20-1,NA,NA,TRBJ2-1,TGCAGTGCTCTGGGACTCGCGGGTTGGGAGCAGTTCTTC,CSALGLAGWEQFF
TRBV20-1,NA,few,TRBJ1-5,TGCAGTGTTTTGTGGGGGGGGGCGCAGCCCCAGCATTTT,CSVLWGGAQPQHF
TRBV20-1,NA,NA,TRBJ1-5,TGCAGTGTCAGGACAGCAGGCAATCAGCCCCAGCATTTT,CSVRTAGNQPQHF
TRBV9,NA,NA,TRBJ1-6,TGTGCCAGCAGCGTAGATACTTATAATTCACCCCTCCACTTT,CASSVDTYNSPLHF
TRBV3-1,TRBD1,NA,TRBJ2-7,TGTGCCAGCAGCCAATTCACACCGGGACAGGGAGGCGAGCAGTACTTC,CASSQFTPGQGGEQYF
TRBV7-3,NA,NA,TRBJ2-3,TGTGCCAGCAGCTTAGACGGAGTAGGCCACACAGATACGCAGTATTTT,CASSLDGVGHTDTQYF
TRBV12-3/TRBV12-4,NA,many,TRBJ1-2,TGTGCCAGCAGTCGGACGGTCTATGGCTACACCTTC,CASSRTVYGYTF
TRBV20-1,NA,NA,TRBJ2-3,TGCAGTGCTGCCGACCAAAGAAGTGGCACAGATACGCAGTATTTT,CSAADQRSGTDTQYF
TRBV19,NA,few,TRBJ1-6,TGTGCCAGTGCTGGGCCAGGGGCTTCACCCCTCCACTTT,CASAGPGASPLHF
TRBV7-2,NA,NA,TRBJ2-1,TGTGCCAGCAGCTTGTTCCCAGAGGTCGATGAGCAGTTCTTC,CASSLFPEVDEQFF
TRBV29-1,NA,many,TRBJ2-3,TGCAGCGTTGGGTTAATGGCAGATACGCAGTATTTT,CSVGLMADTQYF
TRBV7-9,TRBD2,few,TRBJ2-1,TGTGCCAGCAGCTTAGAAGCGGGAGGGGATCATGAGCAGTTCTTC,CASSLEAGGDHEQFF
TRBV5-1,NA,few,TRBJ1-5,TGCGCCAGCAGCTCGGACCCTAGCAATCAGCCCCAGCATTTT,CASSSDPSNQPQHF
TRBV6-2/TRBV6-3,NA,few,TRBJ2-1,TGTGCCAGCAGTTACTCGACTTTGAGCGTAACAAATGAGCAGTTCTTC,CASSYSTLSVTNEQFF
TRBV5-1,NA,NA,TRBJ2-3,TGCGCCAGCAGCTCGGCGGGGGCCCGAGGAGATACGCAGTATTTT,CASSSAGARGDTQYF
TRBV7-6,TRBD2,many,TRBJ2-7,TGTGCCAGCAGCTTAGCGCGTCGCGGGGGGTCCAACGAGCAGTACTTC,CASSLARRGGSNEQYF
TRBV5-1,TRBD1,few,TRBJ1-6,TGCGCCAGCAGCTTAGGGGACAGGACAAATTCACCCCTCCACTTT,CASSLGDRTNSPLHF
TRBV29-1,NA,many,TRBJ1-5,TGCAGCGCCACTTGGAGCAATCAGCCCCAGCATTTT,CSATWSNQPQHF
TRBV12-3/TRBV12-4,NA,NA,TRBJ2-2,TGTGCCAGCAGTGCCGTGATAGGGACCGGGGAGCTGTTTTTT,CASSAVIGTGELFF
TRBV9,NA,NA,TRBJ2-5,TGTGCCAGCGGGCACTGGAACACTAGACACACGACAGAGACCCAGTACTTC,CASGHWNTRHTTETQYF
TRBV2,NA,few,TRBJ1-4,TGTGCCAGCAGTGAAGACCGAACCTCAGAAAAACTGTTTTTT,CASSEDRTSEKLFF
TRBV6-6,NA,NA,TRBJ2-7,TGTGCCAGCAGTTACTCGAGGGCCGGGGTTGGCGAGCAGTACTTC,CASSYSRAGVGEQYF